These 19 T cell receptor beta chains originate from one sample sequenced in a study of T cells after yellow fever vaccination. Via MiXCR, TCRdb re-called the 5' RACE reads, giving one row per CDR3 protein. The sample lists approximately 510,000 distinct CDR3 sequences, 21% occurring once. The starting material was PBMCs, obtained roughly 20 days after the first yellow fever vaccination. All receptors come from a young man who received the YFV17D yellow fever vaccine.

V usage is TRBV5-1 and J usage is TRBJ2-5; D not resolved. The germline V and J ends were trimmed by 4 bases and 2 bases, with 15 bases remaining between them. The CDR3 runs 15 residues. Germline V gives CDR1 SGHRS, CDR2 YFSETQ. The CDR3 loop is CASSPGRLLQETQYF. DNA of the CDR3: TGCGCCAGCAGCCCCGGACGATTATTGCAAGAGACCCAGTACTTC.

The chain's CDR3 is CASSSLLSPGELFF. CDR3 sequence (DNA): TGTGCCAGCAGCTCACTACTTTCTCCCGGGGAGCTGTTTTTT. The chain links TRBV7-9 to TRBJ2-2; D gene ambiguous. The CDR3 loop spans 14 amino acids. The V end was cut by 4 bases, the J end by 6 bases, with 12 bases between. Germline V gene sequence: CDR1 SEHNR, CDR2 FQNEAQ (reference sequence).

This clonotype was observed a handful of times. The V call is TRBV5-1, the J call TRBJ1-2; 10 nucleotides agree with TRBD1. This CDR3 comprises 14 residues. V dropped 3 bases and J dropped 3; count of bases not matched to a gene: 2. The germline CDR1 and CDR2 sequences are SGHRS and YFSETQ. CDR3 in DNA: TGCGCCAGCAGCTACGGACAGGGGGACTATGGCTACACCTTC. Protein sequence: CASSYGQGDYGYTF. The whole variable domain, remainder taken from reference TRBV5-1 and TRBJ1-2, is KAGVTQTPRYLIKTRGQQVTLSCSPISGHRSVSWYQQTPGQGLQFLFEYFSETQRNKGNFPGRFSGRQFSNSRSEMNVSTLELGDSALYLCASSYGQGDYGYTFGSGTRLTVV.

This clonotype was detected only a few times. The rearrangement links TRBV20-1 to TRBJ2-1; 10 bases map to TRBD2. CDR1 DFQATT and CDR2 SNEGSKA come from the germline V gene (reference sequence). The CDR3 is 15 amino acids. J was trimmed by 7 bases and V by 1 base; bases with no gene match: 7. Here the CDR3 DNA reads TGCAGTGCTAGAGCTAGGGTTAGCGGGGGGAATGAGCAGTTCTTC. It yields the protein CSARARVSGGNEQFF.

CDR3 DNA: TGTGCCAGCAGCTTAAAGGACCGATACACTGAAGCTTTCTTT. This translates into CASSLKDRYTEAFF. The V gene is TRBV7-8, the J gene TRBJ1-1; D gene ambiguous. Germline V gives CDR1 SGHVS, CDR2 FQNEAQ. This CDR3 contains 14 residues. Trimming removed 2 bases from V and 3 bases from J, with 10 bases in between.

This chain connects TRBV27 to TRBJ2-5, with 11 nucleotides matching TRBD2. The CDR3 is made up of 11 amino acids. In germline, CDR1 is MNHEY, CDR2 SMNVEV (reference sequence). V lost 10 bases and J lost 7; bases outside the gene matches: 2. The CDR3 is CATTSGGTQYF. The CDR3 DNA reads as TGTGCCACCACTAGCGGGGGGACCCAGTACTTC.

This clonotype was picked up one time. The rearrangement uses TRBV4-1 and TRBJ2-2; TRBD1 agrees at 8 bases. Germline CDR1 is MGHRA and CDR2 is YSYEKL. The CDR3 spans 17 residues. V shed 1 base, J shed 3 bases, and the junction held 7 bases outside the gene matches. CDR3 in amino acids: CASSQGGGQGHTGELFF. The CDR3 DNA sequence: TGCGCCAGCAGCCAAGGTGGAGGACAGGGTCACACCGGGGAGCTGTTTTTT.

The chain is built from TRBV7-9 and TRBJ1-2; D is ambiguous. V lost 5 bases to trimming and J lost 5 bases, with 18 bases between them. The CDR3 extends over 15 amino acids. Germline V gene data show CDR1 as SEHNR and CDR2 as FQNEAQ (reference sequence). DNA of the CDR3: TGTGCCAGCAGCAATCTGGATAGACCTTCATATGGCTACACCTTC. It specifies CASSNLDRPSYGYTF.

CDR3 in amino acids: CSARDGRRNTEAFF. The CDR3 DNA reads as TGCAGTGCTAGAGATGGAAGGAGGAACACTGAAGCTTTCTTT. The chain combines TRBV20-1 with TRBJ1-1, with D unclear. V lost 0 bases and J lost 1, with 9 bases in between. The CDR3 has 14 residues. Per germline, CDR1 DFQATT and CDR2 SNEGSKA (reference sequence).

V and J are TRBV12-3 or TRBV12-4 and TRBJ1-2; D uncertain. This CDR3 contains 14 residues. V gave up 2 bases and J gave up 7 bases, with 14 bases separating them. The CDR3: CASSLLAGSSGYTF. The CDR3 nucleotides read TGTGCCAGCAGTTTATTAGCAGGTTCAAGTGGCTACACCTTC.

This clonotype has a handful of counts. The genes are TRBV20-1 and TRBJ2-2, with a possible D match to TRBD1 (6 bases). The germline V gene encodes CDR1 DFQATT and CDR2 SNEGSKA (reference sequence). The CDR3 sequence is 14 residues long. V was pared by 4 bases and J by 2 bases, with 11 bases between. The CDR3 sequence is CSAITGINTGELFF. In DNA, the CDR3 is TGCAGTGCTATTACAGGGATCAACACCGGGGAGCTGTTTTTT.

The chain uses TRBV24-1 and TRBJ2-7; either TRBD1 or TRBD2 may supply D (5 bases each). Germline V lookup: CDR1 KGHDR, CDR2 SFDVKD. This CDR3 comprises 15 residues. The V end lost 5 bases, the J end lost 3 bases, and 16 bases lay between the germline ends. In DNA, the CDR3 is TGTGCCACCAGTGGCTCCAGAGGGACGTTCTACGAGCAGTACTTC. Residues: CATSGSRGTFYEQYF.

The V gene is TRBV29-1, the J gene TRBJ2-7; D is possibly TRBD1 (6 bases). Trimming removed 0 bases at V and 4 bases at J, with 28 bases between. Germline values: CDR1 SQVTM, CDR2 ANQGSEA. This CDR3 comprises 19 residues. CDR3 sequence: CSVEDRFDLTGDYSYEQYV. The CDR3 DNA is TGCAGCGTTGAAGACCGATTTGACCTGACAGGAGATTATTCTTACGAGCAGTACGTC.

The sample holds a few counts of this clonotype. The CDR3 reads CASAVGASSGANVLTF. CDR3 DNA: TGCGCCAGCGCCGTGGGTGCGAGCTCTGGGGCCAACGTCCTGACTTTC. The V call is TRBV5-1, the J call TRBJ2-6; D remains ambiguous. Germline V gene lookup returns CDR1 SGHRS and CDR2 YFSETQ. CDR3 size: 16 residues. The ends were cut back, 7 bases at V and 0 bases at J, with 14 bases in the middle.

The chain joins TRBV7-8 to TRBJ1-1, with D possibly matching TRBD1 (5 bases). The germline V and J ends were trimmed by 5 bases and 0 bases, with 13 bases remaining between them. The CDR3 has 15 residues. CDR1 and CDR2 (germline): SGHVS, FQNEAQ. CDR3 in amino acids: CASSAGGYMNTEAFF. CDR3 DNA: TGTGCCAGCAGCGCCGGGGGGTACATGAACACTGAAGCTTTCTTT.

The chain uses TRBV28 and TRBJ1-5; 8 nucleotides match TRBD1. The CDR3 totals 15 residues. CDR1 and CDR2 from the germline V gene are MDHEN and SYDVKM. Trimming at V came to 10 bases and at J to 7 bases, leaving 15 bases not matched to a gene. The CDR3 loop is CAIATSQGAGQPQHF. In nucleotides, the CDR3 is TGTGCCATCGCCACATCCCAGGGGGCAGGGCAGCCCCAGCATTTT.

J is TRBJ1-2 and V is TRBV7-2, with a weak D call TRBD1 (5 bases). The CDR3 extends over 11 amino acids. Between the trimmed V and J ends, which lost 5 bases and 9 bases, there was a span of 10 bases. The germline CDR1 and CDR2 sequences are SGHTA and FQGNSA. The CDR3 protein is CASSPGGSYTF. The CDR3 DNA sequence: TGTGCCAGCAGCCCTGGGGGAAGCTACACCTTC.

V gene TRBV27 combines with J gene TRBJ2-7, with 9 bases fitting TRBD1. From germline, CDR1 is MNHEY and CDR2 SMNVEV (reference sequence). The CDR3 runs 13 residues. The V gene end was trimmed by 6 bases and the J gene end by 6 bases; junction bases not matched to a gene: 6. The CDR3 region is CASSPGQGTEQYF. The DNA of the CDR3 is TGTGCCAGCAGCCCGGGACAGGGCACCGAGCAGTACTTC.

This clonotype has a handful of counts. V and J are TRBV6-2 or TRBV6-3 and TRBJ2-2; D perhaps matches TRBD1 (6 bases). The CDR3 covers 12 residues. In germline, CDR1 is MNHEY, CDR2 SVGEGT. The V end was cut by 6 bases, the J end by 7 bases, with 9 bases between. The CDR3 spells CASSQGNGELFF. DNA for the CDR3: TGTGCCAGCAGCCAGGGGAACGGGGAGCTGTTTTTT.